This passage covers 31 T cell receptor beta chains from one sample sequenced in a study of blood T cell repertoires in COVID-19 (dated by TCRdb to the early 2020s). The library was generated by the immunoSEQ multiplex PCR assay. Held by TCRdb, this immuneACCESS table contains in-frame sequences only and omits some clones. Under half of the omission traces to an unresolved V gene where checked; the cause of the rest is unknown. This sample lists about 81,000 clones; around 92% were detected once. Jointly, the top ten make up 1.9% of the sample. The sequenced material came from peripheral blood. The receptors were gathered from a woman aged 45 to 65 in a cohort sampled during active COVID-19.

This chain joins TRBV4-1 and TRBJ1-3; a possible D gene is TRBD1 (5 bases). Germline V gives CDR1 MGHRA, CDR2 YSYEKL. The germline V and J ends were trimmed by 0 bases and 4 bases, with 10 bases remaining between them. The length of the CDR3 is 15 residues. CDR3 sequence reads: CASSQDWGGGNTIYF. In nucleotides, the CDR3 is TGCGCCAGCAGCCAAGATTGGGGCGGCGGAAACACCATATATTTT.

The V gene is TRBV27, the J gene TRBJ2-7; TRBD1 might be the D (6 bases). This CDR3 contains 13 residues. CDR1 and CDR2 (germline): MNHEY, SMNVEV (reference sequence). V lost 6 bases and J 3 bases, leaving 12 bases between the germline ends. The CDR3 reads CASSDRPHYEQYF. In DNA, the CDR3 is TGTGCCAGCAGCGACAGGCCCCACTACGAGCAGTACTTC.

V gene TRBV9 combines with J gene TRBJ2-1, with D maybe TRBD2 (5 bases). V was cut by 0 bases and J by 7 bases, with 11 bases left in between. Germline-derived CDR1 and CDR2 are SGDLS and YYNGEE. This CDR3 comprises 14 residues. CDR3 in amino acids: CASSVDLALNEQFF. CDR3 nucleotide sequence: TGTGCCAGCAGCGTAGATCTAGCTTTAAATGAGCAGTTCTTC.

V gene TRBV5-1 combines with J gene TRBJ1-6, with D tentatively TRBD1 (5 bases). The length of the CDR3 is 15 residues. CDR1 and CDR2 from the germline V gene are SGHRS and YFSETQ. V was trimmed by 2 bases and J by 10 bases, leaving 16 bases between them. Here the CDR3 reads CASSFGDSRISPLHF. The CDR3 bases are TGCGCCAGCAGCTTTGGTGACAGCCGGATCTCACCCCTCCACTTT.

With respect to this clone: It is unclear where the CDR3 begins or ends on the DNA, so no DNA is shown, and the CDR3 is as TCRdb lists it. The chain has TRBV7-9 and TRBJ2-1; the table's D gene call, TRBD1, was not cross checked with the DNA. With termini counted, the CDR3 has 12 amino acids. From germline, CDR1 is SEHNR and CDR2 FQNEAQ (reference sequence). The CDR3 protein is CASSLVGTGAIF.

V is TRBV4-2 and J is TRBJ2-5, with a possible D match to TRBD2 (5 bases). This CDR3 spans 14 amino acids. CDR1 is LGHNA, CDR2 YNFKEQ, per germline. V was trimmed by 4 bases and J by 3 bases, leaving 12 bases between them. CDR3 sequence: CASSLLAGEETQYF. The CDR3 nucleotides read TGTGCCAGCAGCCTCCTCGCCGGGGAAGAGACCCAGTACTTC.

This rearrangement joins TRBV21-1 to TRBJ1-4; the table's D call, TRBD1, was not checked against the DNA. TRBV21-1 is shown as a pseudogene. This CDR3 is built from 14 residues. CDR3 coding DNA: TGTGCCAGCAGCAAAGCGGGCCAAACGGAAAAACTGTTTTTT. Protein: CASSKAGQTEKLFF.

This chain joins TRBV5-1 and TRBJ2-2; 8 bases fit TRBD1. V dropped 5 bases and J dropped 5; count of bases not matched to a gene: 8. The CDR3 sequence is 15 residues long. Germline V lookup: CDR1 SGHRS, CDR2 YFSETQ. CDR3 loop: CASRATGGLTGELFF. DNA for the CDR3: TGCGCCAGCAGGGCCACAGGGGGATTGACCGGGGAGCTGTTTTTT. Drawing the rest from reference TRBV5-1 and TRBJ2-2, the complete variable domain is KAGVTQTPRYLIKTRGQQVTLSCSPISGHRSVSWYQQTPGQGLQFLFEYFSETQRNKGNFPGRFSGRQFSNSRSEMNVSTLELGDSALYLCASRATGGLTGELFFGEGSRLTVL.

The V gene is TRBV5-1, the J gene TRBJ2-1, with 12 nucleotides matching TRBD2. The CDR3 covers 22 residues. V was clipped by 4 bases and J by 0 bases; unmatched bases: 20. Germline CDR1 and CDR2: SGHRS and YFSETQ. The CDR3 region is CASSPSGGLAGAVGDSYNEQFF. CDR3 nucleotides: TGCGCCAGCAGCCCTAGCGGGGGACTAGCGGGCGCAGTAGGCGACTCCTACAATGAGCAGTTCTTC. Combining the CDR3 with reference TRBV5-1 and TRBJ2-1 gives the whole variable domain KAGVTQTPRYLIKTRGQQVTLSCSPISGHRSVSWYQQTPGQGLQFLFEYFSETQRNKGNFPGRFSGRQFSNSRSEMNVSTLELGDSALYLCASSPSGGLAGAVGDSYNEQFFGPGTRLTVL.

The chain has TRBV10-1 and TRBJ2-1; no clear D. Germline CDR1 reads WNHNN; CDR2 reads SYGVQD (reference sequence). This CDR3 is built from 11 residues. V was cut by 6 bases and J by 6 bases, with 6 bases left in between. CDR3 in amino acids: CASSGFNEQFF. As DNA, the CDR3 is TGCGCCAGCAGCGGGTTCAATGAGCAGTTCTTC.

This clone appeared a few times. The rearrangement uses TRBV27 and TRBJ2-3, with 9 bases that match TRBD2. The ends lost 1 base at V and 1 base at J; junction bases unmatched: 6. The CDR3 is 17 amino acids. Germline V gene sequence: CDR1 MNHEY, CDR2 SMNVEV (reference sequence). Here the CDR3 reads CASSLWQRGVGTDTQYF. In DNA, the CDR3 is TGTGCCAGCAGTTTATGGCAGCGGGGGGTGGGCACAGATACGCAGTATTTT.

The chain uses TRBV3-1 (or the pseudogene TRBV3-2) and TRBJ1-2, with 11 positions matching TRBD1. Trimming removed 3 bases from V and 12 bases from J; junction bases left unmatched: 6. CDR3 length equals 13 residues. CDR1 is LGHDT, CDR2 YNNKEL, per germline (reference sequence). CDR3 residues: CASSQGPGQGDTF. The CDR3 nucleotides read TGTGCCAGCAGCCAGGGTCCGGGACAGGGGGACACCTTC.

CDR3 in amino acids: CASSSSRDRYSGELFF. The CDR3 coding sequence is TGTGCCAGCAGCTCTTCCCGGGACAGATATTCCGGGGAGCTGTTTTTT. The chain has TRBV5-6 and TRBJ2-2; 7 nucleotides match TRBD1. Germline values: CDR1 SGHDT, CDR2 YYEEEE. This CDR3 is 16 amino acids long. The V and J ends lost 3 bases and 6 bases, in that order; junction bases with no gene match: 11.

The chain employs TRBV19 and TRBJ2-7, with TRBD2 as a possible D gene (6 bases). This CDR3 contains 16 residues. Per germline, CDR1 LNHDA and CDR2 SQIVND (reference sequence). The V end lost 6 bases, the J end lost 9 bases, and 27 bases lay between the germline ends. CDR3 nucleotide sequence: TGTGCCAGTAGCCCACCCCCGAGTTCTGCGCCCGGGAGGCAGTACTTC. Its protein product is CASSPPPSSAPGRQYF.

The rearrangement joins TRBV15 to TRBJ1-1; the D gene is possibly TRBD1 (6 bases). Trimming pared 4 bases from V and 10 bases from J, leaving 16 bases between. From germline, CDR1 is LNHNV and CDR2 YYDKDF (reference sequence). This CDR3 comprises 13 residues. This CDR3 reads CATSTLTGRGAFF. In DNA form, the CDR3 reads TGTGCCACCAGCACCCTTACAGGGCGCGGAGCTTTCTTT.

This rearrangement joins TRBV19 to TRBJ2-4; 13 bases line up with TRBD2. The V and J ends lost 7 bases and 6 bases, in that order; junction bases with no gene match: 15. The CDR3 is 18 amino acids. The germline V gene encodes CDR1 LNHDA and CDR2 SQIVND (reference sequence). As DNA, the CDR3 is TGTGCCAGTACCCGGAAGACTAGCGGGGGGCCTGGAAGAAACATTCAGTACTTC. Encoded protein: CASTRKTSGGPGRNIQYF.

The gene calls are TRBV19 and TRBJ1-1, with D uncertain. V dropped 3 bases and J dropped 3 bases, with 17 bases sitting between them. Germline V gene lookup returns CDR1 LNHDA and CDR2 SQIVND (reference sequence). The CDR3 contains 16 residues. The CDR3 DNA reads TGTGCCAGTAGTATTTCGCCCGGGGTTAGGGACACTGAAGCTTTCTTT. As protein: CASSISPGVRDTEAFF.

The rearrangement joins TRBV5-5 to TRBJ2-1, with TRBD2 matching over 11 bases. Germline-derived CDR1 and CDR2 are SGHKS and YYEKEE (reference sequence). The CDR3 is made up of 15 amino acids. V shed 1 base and J 8 bases; nucleotides not matched to a gene: 5. CDR3 bases: TGTGCCAGCAGCTTGATACTAGCGGGGGATTATGAGCAGTTCTTC. This sequence encodes CASSLILAGDYEQFF.

The CDR3 sequence: CASSPDRGRSDTQYF. DNA of the CDR3: TGCGCCAGCAGCCCGGACAGGGGGCGGTCAGATACGCAGTATTTT. The chain recombines TRBV10-1 with TRBJ2-3, with TRBD1 identical over 11 bases. Looked up from germline, CDR1 is WNHNN and CDR2 is SYGVQD (reference sequence). V lost 6 bases, J lost 4 bases, and 6 bases stayed unmatched. The length of the CDR3 is 15 residues.

The chain's CDR3 is CSVPGQVNYGYTF. The CDR3 DNA reads TGCAGCGTTCCGGGACAGGTGAACTATGGCTACACCTTC. This chain joins TRBV29-1 and TRBJ1-2, with TRBD1 matching over 8 bases. The germline V gene has CDR1 SQVTM and CDR2 ANQGSEA. This CDR3 comprises 13 residues. Losses at the gene ends were 5 bases for V and 2 bases for J; bases not matched to a gene: 4.

The chain couples TRBV6-5 to TRBJ1-2; 9 nucleotides align to TRBD1. This CDR3 is 13 amino acids long. In germline, CDR1 is MNHEY, CDR2 SVGAGI. The ends lost 7 bases at V and 3 bases at J; junction bases unmatched: 3. The CDR3 DNA follows: TGTGCCAGCACCCGGACAGGGGACTATGGCTACACCTTC. It is translated as CASTRTGDYGYTF.

In its sample, this clone was seen once. The V gene is TRBV19, the J gene TRBJ2-7; 10 bases match TRBD1. The CDR3 has 15 amino acids. The germline gives CDR1 LNHDA, CDR2 SQIVND (reference sequence). Trimming took 5 bases from V and 5 from J; bases not matched to a gene: 9. The CDR3 DNA is TGTGCCAGTAGTTTCCCGGGACAGGGGTCGGACGAGCAGTACTTC. Its protein product is CASSFPGQGSDEQYF.

This chain uses TRBV10-3 with TRBJ1-2; D is ambiguous. Per germline, CDR1 ENHRY and CDR2 SYGVKD. The CDR3 is 13 residues long. Trimming removed 11 bases at V and 4 bases at J, with 17 bases between. As DNA, the CDR3 is TGTGCCGCGAGGGATGAGGGTGGCTATGGCTACACCTTC. Translated: CAARDEGGYGYTF.

The sample holds one count of this clone. This rearrangement joins TRBV6-4 to TRBJ2-2; 8 bases line up with TRBD1. The CDR3 is made up of 16 amino acids. The trim removed 5 bases at V and 0 bases at J, leaving 5 bases unmatched. In germline, CDR1 is MRHNA, CDR2 SNTAGT. CDR3 nucleotide sequence: TGTGCCAGCAGTAAACACAGGGGGACGAACACCGGGGAGCTGTTTTTT. This translates into CASSKHRGTNTGELFF.

This chain uses TRBV24-1 with TRBJ2-1, with D unresolved. There are 12 residues in the CDR3. Trimming took 9 bases from V and 6 from J, leaving 11 bases between them. From germline, CDR1 is KGHDR and CDR2 SFDVKD. DNA of the CDR3: TGTGCCACCGGCGGCTGGCGCAATGAGCAGTTCTTC. Translation gives CATGGWRNEQFF.

The CDR3 loop is CASSYLETQYF. Here the CDR3 DNA reads TGTGCCAGCAGTTACTTAGAGACCCAGTACTTC. V is TRBV12-3 or TRBV12-4 and J is TRBJ2-5; D ambiguous. The CDR3 is 11 residues long. Trimming stripped 4 bases from V and 4 bases from J, with 4 bases between.

The CDR3 sequence is CASSYAGKYYGYTF. As DNA, the CDR3 is TGTGCCAGCAGTTACGCAGGGAAATACTATGGCTACACCTTC. This sequence joins TRBV6-2 or TRBV6-3 and TRBJ1-2; D perhaps matches TRBD1 (5 bases). V shed 2 bases and J shed 3 bases, with 10 bases lying between them. The CDR3 covers 14 residues. Germline V gene sequence: CDR1 MNHEY, CDR2 SVGEGT.

The genes are TRBV29-1 and TRBJ2-1; D might be TRBD1 (6 bases). Germline-derived CDR1 and CDR2 are SQVTM and ANQGSEA. Trimming stripped 6 bases from V and 16 bases from J, with 19 bases between. The CDR3 has 11 residues. CDR3 nucleotide sequence: TGCAGCGTGAGGCAGGGGCCCTATGCTTTCTTC. Its protein product is CSVRQGPYAFF.

The rearrangement uses TRBV2 and TRBJ1-1, with a weak D call TRBD1 (5 bases). V was shortened by 8 bases and J by 0 bases, with 19 bases between the two germline ends. This CDR3 region has 16 residues. Germline V CDR1 and CDR2: SNHLY, FYNNEI. This CDR3 is CASARQGGGVNTEAFF. CDR3 DNA: TGTGCCAGCGCCCGGCAGGGAGGAGGTGTGAACACTGAAGCTTTCTTT. Combining the CDR3 with reference TRBV2 and TRBJ1-1 gives the whole variable domain EPEVTQTPSHQVTQMGQEVILRCVPISNHLYFYWYRQILGQKVEFLVSFYNNEISEKSEIFDDQFSVERPDGSNFTLKIRSTKLEDSAMYFCASARQGGGVNTEAFFGQGTRLTVV.

This sequence joins TRBV27 and TRBJ2-6; D remains unclear. V lost 4 bases to trimming and J lost 3 bases, with 7 bases between them. CDR1 is MNHEY and CDR2 is SMNVEV in the germline V gene (reference sequence). The CDR3 length is 14 residues. CDR3: CASSSTSGANVLTF. The CDR3 DNA sequence: TGTGCCAGCAGTTCCACCAGTGGGGCCAACGTCCTGACTTTC.

This chain connects TRBV7-9 to TRBJ2-1, with a possible D match to TRBD1 (5 bases). Trimming cost V 4 bases and J 6 bases, with 10 bases left between them. The CDR3 has 13 amino acids. Germline CDR1 is SEHNR and CDR2 is FQNEAQ (reference sequence). CDR3 sequence reads: CASSSTEVNEQFF. The CDR3 DNA reads as TGTGCCAGCAGCTCGACAGAAGTCAATGAGCAGTTCTTC.